A single T cell receptor (beta chain) is shown here with its context. Per the authors' pipeline: Using reference gene primer amplification, nucleated cell counts were estimated. The repertoire was sequenced with immunoSEQ multiplex PCR; TCRdb's copy has only in-frame clones and lacks some. V and J calls and clone size are those listed in that table; D and trimming were worked out from the DNA. The data contain 190,000 or so clones, roughly 89% of them singletons. The sample belongs to a study of blood T cell repertoires in COVID-19. At the level of the study: COVID-19 samples, acute and convalescent, were from the United States, Italy and Spain. Sources were T cells, B-cell-depleted T cells, or PBMCs; the material itself was cDNA or gDNA.

The CDR3 is 14 residues long. Trimming stripped 6 bases from V and 8 bases from J, with 19 bases between. The germline V gene has CDR1 MNHEY and CDR2 SVGAGI. This clonotype originated in a man aged 35 to 55 with acute or convalescent COVID-19. The sample taken for sequencing was peripheral blood. The V call is TRBV6-5, the J call TRBJ1-1, with a possible D match to TRBD1 (6 bases). CDR3 nucleotides: TGTGCCAGCAGCCAGGGACACAACAGAAAAGAAGCTTTCTTT. As protein: CASSQGHNRKEAFF.